The clone carrying this T cell receptor beta chain was recorded many times. The antigen is not known. This sample was taken from a study of T cells in Graves' hyperthyroidism and ophthalmopathy. The study's findings and limits: Most thyroid clonotypes expanded above 0.001 appeared in blood too. Stable hyperthyroidism was separated from ophthalmopathy by a model based on 13 V-J features.

The length of the CDR3 is 12 residues. Germline CDR1 is MGHRA and CDR2 is YSYEKL. The V and J ends lost 4 bases and 11 bases respectively, with 14 bases between them. From RNA transcripts, TCR beta CDR3 regions were amplified. The TCR CDR3 was amplified in a first-round RT-PCR using the HTBI primer set. TCRdb analysed the multiplex PCR reads with MiXCR anew, one entry per CDR3 protein. Among under 300,000 distinct CDR3 sequences listed, 25% to 30% were seen once. The authors obtained PBMCs from 9 to 10 ml of fresh peripheral blood. This sequence was found in a man aged 35 to 55 with Graves' hyperthyroidism that later progressed to Graves' ophthalmopathy. The chain couples TRBV4-1 to TRBJ1-1; tentative D call: TRBD1 (5 bases). Sequencing was done on a sample of blood. The CDR3 here is CASSRWGGLAFF. For the CDR3, the DNA is TGCGCCAGCAGCCGATGGGGGGGTTTGGCTTTCTTT.